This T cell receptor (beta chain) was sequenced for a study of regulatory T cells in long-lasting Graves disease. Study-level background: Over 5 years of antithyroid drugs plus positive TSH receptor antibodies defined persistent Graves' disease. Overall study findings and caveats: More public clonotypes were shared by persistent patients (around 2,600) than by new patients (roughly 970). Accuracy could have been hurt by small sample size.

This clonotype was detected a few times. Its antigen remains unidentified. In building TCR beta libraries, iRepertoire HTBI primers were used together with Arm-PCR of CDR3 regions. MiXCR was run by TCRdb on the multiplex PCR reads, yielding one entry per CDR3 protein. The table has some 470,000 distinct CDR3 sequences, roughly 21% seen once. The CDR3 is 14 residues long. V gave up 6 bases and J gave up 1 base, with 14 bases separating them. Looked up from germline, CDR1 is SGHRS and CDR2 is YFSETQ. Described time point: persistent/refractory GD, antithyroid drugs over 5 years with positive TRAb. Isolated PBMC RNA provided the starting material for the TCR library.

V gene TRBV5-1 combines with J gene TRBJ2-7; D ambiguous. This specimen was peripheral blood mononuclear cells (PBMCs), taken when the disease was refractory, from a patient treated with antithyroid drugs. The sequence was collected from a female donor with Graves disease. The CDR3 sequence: CASNAAGQSYEQYF. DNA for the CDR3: TGCGCCAGCAATGCGGCAGGTCAATCCTACGAGCAGTACTTC.